This T cell receptor beta chain was captured by sequencing in a study of T cells in Graves' hyperthyroidism and ophthalmopathy (dated by TCRdb to between 2019 and 2020). For context, the study as a whole: Peripheral blood was sampled at the time of initial diagnosis, prior to any treatment. To identify TCR V-J signatures that set the groups apart, the researchers used a discovery cohort of about a hundred patients, made up of 43 with Graves' ophthalmopathy and approximately 57 with stable Graves' hyperthyroidism. Whether ophthalmopathy could be predicted prospectively was tested in an independent validation cohort made up of approximately 19 hyperthyroidism patients plus 17 patients who later progressed to ophthalmopathy. The 85 to 100 discovery patients were divided at random into training and test sets in a 7:3 ratio. In about 6 Graves' hyperthyroidism patients, the study also compared T-cell repertoires from thyroid tissue with T-cell repertoires from blood. After blood sampling, hyperthyroidism patients were treated with methimazole at a starting dose of 30 mg daily, and ophthalmopathy patients were treated with high-dose intravenous methylprednisolone. TCR Vbeta CDR3 sequencing of roughly 140 peripheral blood samples (more than 40 ophthalmopathy, approximately 80 hyperthyroidism and roughly 17 progressor patients) is reported in the paper.

This clonotype came up a few times. Its antigen has not been determined. The record has no base qualities; no much larger clone is one base away. The full study reports these points: Sample size was not statistically predetermined, and investigators were not blinded to group allocation. Most expanded thyroid clonotypes (frequency above 0.001) were also found in blood, which suggests that blood repertoires may mirror thyroid immune responses. In validation, progression to ophthalmopathy was predicted by the model with nearly 71% sensitivity and approximately 78% specificity, a median of around 6.5 months before onset. Ophthalmopathy was separated from stable hyperthyroidism by a 13 V-J signature model, with over 85% sensitivity and about 81% specificity obtained in cross-validation and 80%/75% obtained in testing.

V loses 3 bases of germline sequence and J loses 1 base, and the interval between the two ends is 6 bases. CDR1 and CDR2, per the germline V gene (reference sequence), are SEHNR and FQNEAQ. The CDR3 measures 13 amino acids from cysteine to phenylalanine. Only the CDR3 part of the read is kept: 39 bases, read in frame from the first base. Graves' hyperthyroidism was defined as stable when no progression to ophthalmopathy occurred over 18 months of follow-up. Hyperthyroidism patients were aged 18 to 65 years and newly diagnosed, with disease duration of less than 2 months. The study excluded patients with uncontrolled infections, other autoimmune diseases, pregnancy or lactation. Clinical symptoms, serum thyroxine and TRAb, thyroid ultrasound, and orbital computed tomography formed the basis for the diagnoses. Ficoll-Paque density gradient centrifugation was used to isolate PBMCs from approximately 11 ml of fresh peripheral blood. Trizol reagent was used to extract total RNA, and RNA quality was then checked on an Agilent 2100 Bioanalyzer.

The TCR beta CDR3 regions were amplified from RNA transcripts. The first round of RT-PCR for the TCR CDR3 was performed with the HTBI primer set and the Qiagen OneStep RT-PCR kit. The libraries were constructed in a second round of multiplex PCR and then size-selected and purified. Libraries were sequenced paired-end with 100 bp reads on an Illumina HiSeq2000. Regarding the original processing steps: SOAPnuke was used to process the raw data, removing reads that contained adapters or uncalled bases, had a mean Phred below 15, or lacked an exact match to the constant primer or identifier. COPE v1.2.5 was used to merge the high-quality paired reads, and each unique nucleotide sequence was defined as a clonotype. Clonotypes were aligned to IMGT TRBV, TRBD and TRBJ reference segments using MiTCR v1.1. The analysis included only V-J combinations with a frequency above 0.0001, which together covered over 98% of the repertoires. The TCS score was defined as F50 (clonal expansion) divided by E x V (chaos), with BLOSUM62-based TCRdist calculated between CDR3 peptides within each V-J. Welch's t-statistics and random forest reduced roughly 540 V-J features to about 13, which were used in a naive Bayes classifier (R e1071). TCRdb trimmed the raw reads at Q25, called clones with MiXCR and kept productive beta chains. CDR3 protein sequences are deduplicated, and each keeps its most common genes and DNA. Here the V and J calls rest on TCRdb's processing, not on the authors' analysis. The table for this sample lists about 350,000 distinct CDR3 sequences; over 11% of them were counted only once. 20% to 25% of the sample goes to the ten largest clones.

The rearrangement joined TRBV7-9 to TRBJ2-5, with no confident D gene call. The sequence came from a woman aged 30 to 39 with Graves' hyperthyroidism. The sample consisted of blood. The nucleotide sequence is given as TGTGCCAGCAGCTTCTGGGGCCAAGAGACCCAGTACTTC. The translation is CASSFWGQETQYF.